This T cell receptor (beta chain) was captured in a study of blood T cell repertoires in COVID-19. Study details: Samples taken during acute and convalescent COVID-19 were collected in the United States, Italy and Spain. PBMCs, B-cell-depleted T cells, or T cells were the source of the cDNA or gDNA that made up the material.

The CDR3 consists of 15 residues. The germline V gene has CDR1 MNHEY and CDR2 SVGAGI. V lost 8 bases, J lost 7 bases, and 14 bases stayed unmatched. This clone was seen a handful of times. As handled by the study authors: Amplification with reference gene primers provided the estimates of nucleated cell counts. The data were produced by immunoSEQ multiplex PCR, yet TCRdb's version contains in-frame clones alone and is incomplete. V and J calls plus clone size are reproduced from that table; the DNA served to infer D and trimming. The table has some 160,000 clones, around 90% seen once; the top ten hold roughly 2.4%. Patients from Seattle were sampled longitudinally, starting during active infection.

This receptor was identified in a woman of 80 years or more with COVID-19, enrolled during active disease. The material sequenced was peripheral blood. This chain connects TRBV6-5 to TRBJ2-7; TRBD2 aligns across 10 bases. CDR3 sequence (DNA): TGTGCCAGCCGATTAGCGGCTAGCGGGAGAGGTGAGCAGTACTTC. Residues: CASRLAASGRGEQYF.